Listed below are T cell receptor beta chains from one sample, sequenced in a study of cytomegalovirus exposure and HLA in healthy donors. Generated by immunoSEQ multiplex PCR, the TCRdb table keeps only in-frame clones and is missing some. The repertoire holds about 150,000 clones, with 80% as singletons. Sequencing was carried out using PBMCs. The receptors were gathered from a man younger than 40 in good health and CMV-seropositive. Each CDR3 is given with its conserved first and last residue. Each record gives: D gene, V gene, J gene, clone size, CDR3 length, CDR3 DNA, CDR3 protein. The D gene is left open where the match is weak. Expanded clones get a size class; other rows say once, few or many, or leave the size out.

D: NA
V: TRBV4-2
J: TRBJ2-5
size: NA
length: 16
DNA: TGTGCCAGCAGCCAGGCGACAATTCGGTACCAAGAGACCCAGTACTTC
CDR3: CASSQATIRYQETQYF

D: TRBD2
V: TRBV27
J: TRBJ2-7
size: once
length: 15
DNA: TGTGCCAGCAGTTCCCCTCCCGGGACTAGTTACGAGCAGTACTTC
CDR3: CASSSPPGTSYEQYF

D: NA
V: TRBV6-1
J: TRBJ1-1
size: many
length: 13
DNA: TGTGCCAGCAGTGAAGGACAGAACACTGAAGCTTTCTTT
CDR3: CASSEGQNTEAFF

D: NA
V: TRBV21-1
J: TRBJ2-5
size: NA
length: 12
DNA: TGTGCCTCCAGGACTAGCCAAGAGACCCAGTACTTC
CDR3: CASRTSQETQYF

D: TRBD2
V: TRBV5-4
J: TRBJ2-5
size: NA
length: 14
DNA: TGTGCCAGCAGCTTGGGGACTAGCGAAGAGACCCAGTACTTC
CDR3: CASSLGTSEETQYF

D: NA
V: TRBV6-5
J: TRBJ1-4
size: NA
length: 13
DNA: TGTGCCAGCAGACGACAGAAGAATGAAAAACTGTTTTTT
CDR3: CASRRQKNEKLFF

D: TRBD1
V: TRBV28
J: TRBJ2-5
size: NA
length: 16
DNA: TGTGCCAGCAGTCCCGGACAGGGACGTTTCATAAAGACCCAGTACTTC
CDR3: CASSPGQGRFIKTQYF

D: TRBD2
V: TRBV27
J: TRBJ2-1
size: few
length: 16
DNA: TGTGCCAGCAGTGACCCGGGACTAGCGGGAAAGGATGAGCAGTTCTTC
CDR3: CASSDPGLAGKDEQFF

D: NA
V: TRBV28
J: TRBJ1-4
size: NA
length: 16
DNA: TGTGCCAGCAGTTTACAACAGGATTGGGCTAATGAAAAACTGTTTTTT
CDR3: CASSLQQDWANEKLFF

D: TRBD1
V: TRBV29-1
J: TRBJ2-3
size: NA
length: 15
DNA: TGCAGCGTTGTACCGGGACAGTTAAGCACAGATACGCAGTATTTT
CDR3: CSVVPGQLSTDTQYF

D: TRBD1
V: TRBV19
J: TRBJ2-7
size: NA
length: 14
DNA: TGTGCCAGTGGAACAGGGGAACTGGGCTACGAGCAGTACTTC
CDR3: CASGTGELGYEQYF

D: NA
V: TRBV4-2
J: TRBJ1-2
size: NA
length: 15
DNA: TGTGCCAGCAGCCAAGAATTGCAAGAGAACTATGGCTACACCTTC
CDR3: CASSQELQENYGYTF

D: TRBD1
V: TRBV11-2
J: TRBJ2-1
size: NA
length: 14
DNA: TGTGCCAGCAGCTTAAAGACAGGGGACAATGAGCAGTTCTTC
CDR3: CASSLKTGDNEQFF

D: NA
V: TRBV7-3
J: TRBJ2-1
size: NA
length: 14
DNA: TGTGCCAGCAGCTTCACCGGGAACAACAATGAGCAGTTCTTC
CDR3: CASSFTGNNNEQFF

D: NA
V: TRBV14
J: TRBJ2-2
size: few
length: 15
DNA: TGTGCCAGCAGCCAAGGAGGTAGCGGCACCGGGGAGCTGTTTTTT
CDR3: CASSQGGSGTGELFF

D: NA
V: TRBV30
J: TRBJ1-2
size: once
length: 16
DNA: TGTGCCTGGAGGCGACGTGGGGCAGGCGGAAGCTATGGCTACACCTTC
CDR3: CAWRRRGAGGSYGYTF

D: NA
V: TRBV19
J: TRBJ2-7
size: once
length: 13
DNA: TGTGCCAGTAGTAACGGTCGAGGGTACGAGCAGTACTTC
CDR3: CASSNGRGYEQYF

D: NA
V: TRBV19
J: TRBJ1-2
size: NA
length: 14
DNA: TGTGCCAGTACCGTGGGGCAGTCGTTCTATGGCTACACCTTC
CDR3: CASTVGQSFYGYTF

D: NA
V: TRBV5-6
J: TRBJ2-7
size: NA
length: 17
DNA: TGTGCCAGCAGCTTGTGGTCTAGGGTAGCGAGAAGCTACGAGCAGTACTTC
CDR3: CASSLWSRVARSYEQYF

D: TRBD2
V: TRBV6-1
J: TRBJ2-7
size: NA
length: 15
DNA: TGTGCCACAACAACGGGACTAGCGGGAGCCTACGAGCAGTACTTC
CDR3: CATTTGLAGAYEQYF

D: TRBD1
V: TRBV9
J: TRBJ1-1
size: NA
length: 13
DNA: TGTGCCAGCAGCGCCGACAGGGACACTGAAGCTTTCTTT
CDR3: CASSADRDTEAFF

D: NA
V: TRBV5-1
J: TRBJ2-1
size: NA
length: 15
DNA: TGCGCCAGCAGCTTTGGCAGTCTTAACTACAATGAGCAGTTCTTC
CDR3: CASSFGSLNYNEQFF

D: TRBD1
V: TRBV14
J: TRBJ2-2
size: NA
length: 15
DNA: TGTGCCAGCAGCGACAGGGGATTCGACACCGGGGAGCTGTTTTTT
CDR3: CASSDRGFDTGELFF

D: NA
V: TRBV5-6
J: TRBJ2-5
size: NA
length: 13
DNA: TGTGCCAGCAGCTTGGCCGCGGGAGAGACCCAGTACTTC
CDR3: CASSLAAGETQYF

D: NA
V: TRBV20-1
J: TRBJ2-7
size: NA
length: 10
DNA: TGCAGTGCTAGTGGGCAGGGGCAGTACTTC
CDR3: CSASGQGQYF

D: NA
V: TRBV6-5
J: TRBJ2-5
size: NA
length: 11
DNA: TGTGCCATCGGGAGACAAGAGACCCAGTACTTC
CDR3: CAIGRQETQYF

D: TRBD2
V: TRBV6-5
J: TRBJ2-1
size: once
length: 16
DNA: TGTGCCAGCAGTTACGGTGCGGGAGAGGTCTACAATGAGCAGTTCTTC
CDR3: CASSYGAGEVYNEQFF

D: TRBD2
V: TRBV10-3
J: TRBJ2-3
size: NA
length: 15
DNA: TGTGCCATCAAACGACTAGCGGGATTGGCAGATACGCAGTATTTT
CDR3: CAIKRLAGLADTQYF

D: TRBD1
V: TRBV9
J: TRBJ2-1
size: NA
length: 17
DNA: TGTGCCAGCAGCGTCTCAAGGGGACAGGGGGTTAACAATGAGCAGTTCTTC
CDR3: CASSVSRGQGVNNEQFF

D: NA
V: TRBV7-8
J: TRBJ2-7
size: once
length: 16
DNA: TGTGCCAGCAGCCCCGCGGCAGCGGGACACCCCTACGAGCAGTACTTC
CDR3: CASSPAAAGHPYEQYF

D: NA
V: TRBV6-4
J: TRBJ2-7
size: NA
length: 13
DNA: TGTGCCAGCAGCCTAGAACCCGGCTACGAGCAGTACTTC
CDR3: CASSLEPGYEQYF

D: NA
V: TRBV28
J: TRBJ2-7
size: NA
length: 14
DNA: TGTGCCGGAGCTAGAAGGGGGGGCTCCTACGAGCAGTACTTC
CDR3: CAGARRGGSYEQYF

D: TRBD2
V: TRBV5-4
J: TRBJ2-3
size: NA
length: 17
DNA: TGTGCCAGTAGTGACGGGACTAGCGGGTTTAGCACAGATACGCAGTATTTT
CDR3: CASSDGTSGFSTDTQYF

D: TRBD1
V: TRBV7-9
J: TRBJ1-5
size: NA
length: 14
DNA: TGTGCCAGCAGTACCGGGACAGGGTCTCAGCCCCAGCATTTT
CDR3: CASSTGTGSQPQHF

D: TRBD1
V: TRBV25-1
J: TRBJ1-1
size: NA
length: 18
DNA: TGTGCCAGCAGTGATATATCCGGGACAGGAGGTTTTACCACTGAAGCTTTCTTT
CDR3: CASSDISGTGGFTTEAFF

D: NA
V: TRBV4-1
J: TRBJ2-1
size: NA
length: 12
DNA: TGCGCCAGCAGCCAGCGAAACAATGAGCAGTTCTTC
CDR3: CASSQRNNEQFF

D: NA
V: TRBV28
J: TRBJ1-3
size: NA
length: 13
DNA: TGTGCCAGCCGGAGGCAGTCTGGAAACACCATATATTTT
CDR3: CASRRQSGNTIYF